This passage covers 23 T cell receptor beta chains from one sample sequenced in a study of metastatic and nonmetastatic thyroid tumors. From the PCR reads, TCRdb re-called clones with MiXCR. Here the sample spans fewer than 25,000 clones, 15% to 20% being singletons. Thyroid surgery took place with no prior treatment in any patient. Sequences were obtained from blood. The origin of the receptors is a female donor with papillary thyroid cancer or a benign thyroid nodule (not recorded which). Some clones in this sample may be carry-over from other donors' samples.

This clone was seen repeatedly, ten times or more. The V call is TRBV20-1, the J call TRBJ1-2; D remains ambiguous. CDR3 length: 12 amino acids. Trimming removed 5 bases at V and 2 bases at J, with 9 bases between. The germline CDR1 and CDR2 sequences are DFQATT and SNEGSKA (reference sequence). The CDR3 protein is CSAVRENYGYTF. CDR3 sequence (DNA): TGCAGTGCTGTACGGGAGAACTATGGCTACACCTTC.

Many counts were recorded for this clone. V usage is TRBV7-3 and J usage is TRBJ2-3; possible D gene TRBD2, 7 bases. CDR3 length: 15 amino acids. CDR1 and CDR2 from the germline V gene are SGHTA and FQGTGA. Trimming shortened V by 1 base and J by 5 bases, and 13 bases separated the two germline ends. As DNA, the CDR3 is TGTGCCAGCAGCTTAAGGGCGGGGGCGGGAGATACGCAGTATTTT. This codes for CASSLRAGAGDTQYF. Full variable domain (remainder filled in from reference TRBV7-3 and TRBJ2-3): GAGVSQTPSNKVTEKGKYVELRCDPISGHTALYWYRQSLGQGPEFLIYFQGTGAADDSGLPNDRFFAVRPEGSVSTLKIQRTERGDSAVYLCASSLRAGAGDTQYFGPGTRLTVL.

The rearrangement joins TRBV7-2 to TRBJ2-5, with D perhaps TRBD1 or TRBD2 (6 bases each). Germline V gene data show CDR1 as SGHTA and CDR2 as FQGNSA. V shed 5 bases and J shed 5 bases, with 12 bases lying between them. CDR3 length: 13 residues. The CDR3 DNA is TGTGCCAGCAGCCCCGAAGGGGGGGAGACCCAGTACTTC. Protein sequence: CASSPEGGETQYF.

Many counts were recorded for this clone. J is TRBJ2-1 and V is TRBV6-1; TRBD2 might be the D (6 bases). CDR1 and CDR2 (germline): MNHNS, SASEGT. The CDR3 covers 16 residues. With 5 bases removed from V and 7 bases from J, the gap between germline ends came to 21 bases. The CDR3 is CASSRRLDDTQNEQFF. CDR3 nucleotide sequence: TGTGCCAGCAGTCGTCGACTAGACGATACCCAGAATGAGCAGTTCTTC.

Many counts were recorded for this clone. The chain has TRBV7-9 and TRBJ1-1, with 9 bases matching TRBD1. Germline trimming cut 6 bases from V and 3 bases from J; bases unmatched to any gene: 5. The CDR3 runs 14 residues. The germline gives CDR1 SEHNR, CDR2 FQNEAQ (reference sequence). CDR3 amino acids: CASRLTGGDTEAFF. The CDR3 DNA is TGTGCCAGCAGGCTGACAGGGGGAGACACTGAAGCTTTCTTT.

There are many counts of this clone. The CDR3 spells CASSNRALNPSYEQYF. CDR3 nucleotides: TGTGCCAGCAGCAATCGGGCCCTAAACCCCTCCTACGAGCAGTACTTC. The V call is TRBV27, the J call TRBJ2-7; D is undetermined. Germline V gene data show CDR1 as MNHEY and CDR2 as SMNVEV (reference sequence). Trimming removed 6 bases at V and 0 bases at J, with 18 bases between. This CDR3 has 16 amino acids.

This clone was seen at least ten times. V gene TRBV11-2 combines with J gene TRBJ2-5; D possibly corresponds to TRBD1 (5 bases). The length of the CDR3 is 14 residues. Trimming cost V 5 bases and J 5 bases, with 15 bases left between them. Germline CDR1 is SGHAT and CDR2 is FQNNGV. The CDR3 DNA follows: TGTGCCAGCAGCCCAGGGCGGAGTGGGGAGACCCAGTACTTC. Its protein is CASSPGRSGETQYF.

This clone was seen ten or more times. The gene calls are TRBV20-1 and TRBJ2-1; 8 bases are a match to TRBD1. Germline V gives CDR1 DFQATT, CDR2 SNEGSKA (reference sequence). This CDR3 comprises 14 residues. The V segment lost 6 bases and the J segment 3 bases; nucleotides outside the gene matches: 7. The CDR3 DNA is TGCAGTGCCCCTTCAGGGACAGGCTACAATGAGCAGTTCTTC. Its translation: CSAPSGTGYNEQFF.

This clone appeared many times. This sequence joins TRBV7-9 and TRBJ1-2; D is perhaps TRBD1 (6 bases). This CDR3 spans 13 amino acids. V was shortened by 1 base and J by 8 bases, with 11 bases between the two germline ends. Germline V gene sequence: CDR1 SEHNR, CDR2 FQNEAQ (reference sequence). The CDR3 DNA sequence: TGTGCCAGCAGCTTAGTGGGAGGACAGGGCTACACCTTC. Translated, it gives CASSLVGGQGYTF.

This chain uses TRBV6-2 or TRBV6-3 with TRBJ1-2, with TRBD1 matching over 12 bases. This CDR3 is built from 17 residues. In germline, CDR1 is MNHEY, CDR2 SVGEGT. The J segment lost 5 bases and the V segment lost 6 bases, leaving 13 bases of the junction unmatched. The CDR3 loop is CASRRMTGTGGRYGYTF. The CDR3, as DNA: TGTGCCAGCAGGAGGATGACCGGGACAGGGGGCAGGTATGGCTACACCTTC.

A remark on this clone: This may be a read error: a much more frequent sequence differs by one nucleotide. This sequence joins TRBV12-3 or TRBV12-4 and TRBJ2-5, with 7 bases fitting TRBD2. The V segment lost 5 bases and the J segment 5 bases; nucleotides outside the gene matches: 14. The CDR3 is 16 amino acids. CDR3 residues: CASSRTSVLVSETQYF. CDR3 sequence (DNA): TGTGCCAGCAGTAGAACTAGCGTTTTAGTGTCGGAGACCCAGTACTTC.

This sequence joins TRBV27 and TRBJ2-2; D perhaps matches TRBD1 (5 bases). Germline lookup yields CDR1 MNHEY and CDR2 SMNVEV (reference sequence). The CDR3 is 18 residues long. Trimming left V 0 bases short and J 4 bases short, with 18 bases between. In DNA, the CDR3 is TGTGCCAGCAGTTTATCGAGTGTGCAGTGTGGGGCCACCGGGGAGCTGTTTTTT. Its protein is CASSLSSVQCGATGELFF.

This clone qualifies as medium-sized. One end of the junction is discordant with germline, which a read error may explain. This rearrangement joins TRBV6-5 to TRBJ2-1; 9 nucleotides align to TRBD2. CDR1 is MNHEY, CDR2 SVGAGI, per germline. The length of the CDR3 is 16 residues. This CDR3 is CASSYLSGRHYNEQFF. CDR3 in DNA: TGTGCCAGCAGCTACTTAAGCGGGAGGCACTACAATGAGCAGTTCTTC.

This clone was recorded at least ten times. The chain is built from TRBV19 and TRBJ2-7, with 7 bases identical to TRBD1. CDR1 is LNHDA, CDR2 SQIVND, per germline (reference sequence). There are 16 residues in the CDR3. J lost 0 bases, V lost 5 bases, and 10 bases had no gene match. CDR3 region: CASSRQGRLTSYEQYF. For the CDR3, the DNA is TGTGCCAGTAGTCGACAGGGACGCTTAACCTCCTACGAGCAGTACTTC.

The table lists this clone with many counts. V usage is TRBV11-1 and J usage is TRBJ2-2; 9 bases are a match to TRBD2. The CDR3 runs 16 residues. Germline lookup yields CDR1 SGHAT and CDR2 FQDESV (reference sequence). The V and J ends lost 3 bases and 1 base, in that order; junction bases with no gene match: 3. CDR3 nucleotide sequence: TGTGCCAGCAGCTTTCTAGCGGGACTGAACACCGGGGAGCTGTTTTTT. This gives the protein CASSFLAGLNTGELFF.

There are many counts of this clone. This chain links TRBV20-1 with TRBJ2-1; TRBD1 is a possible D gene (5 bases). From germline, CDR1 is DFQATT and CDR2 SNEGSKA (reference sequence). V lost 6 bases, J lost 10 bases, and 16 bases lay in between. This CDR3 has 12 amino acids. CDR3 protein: CSAGLRLKEQFF. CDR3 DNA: TGCAGTGCGGGGCTGCGGCTTAAGGAGCAGTTCTTC.

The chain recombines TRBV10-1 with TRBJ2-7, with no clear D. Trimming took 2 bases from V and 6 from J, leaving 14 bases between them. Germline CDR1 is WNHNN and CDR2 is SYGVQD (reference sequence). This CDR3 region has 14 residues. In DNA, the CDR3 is TGCGCCAGCAGTGAGGCAGGATGGGATCTCGAGCAGTACTTC. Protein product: CASSEAGWDLEQYF.

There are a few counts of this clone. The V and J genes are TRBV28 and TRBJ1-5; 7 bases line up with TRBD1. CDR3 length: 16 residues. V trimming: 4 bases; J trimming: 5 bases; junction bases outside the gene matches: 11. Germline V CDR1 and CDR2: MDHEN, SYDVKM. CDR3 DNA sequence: TGTGCCAGCAGTTCAGAGGTGGGACAGCCTGATCAGCCCCAGCATTTT. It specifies CASSSEVGQPDQPQHF.

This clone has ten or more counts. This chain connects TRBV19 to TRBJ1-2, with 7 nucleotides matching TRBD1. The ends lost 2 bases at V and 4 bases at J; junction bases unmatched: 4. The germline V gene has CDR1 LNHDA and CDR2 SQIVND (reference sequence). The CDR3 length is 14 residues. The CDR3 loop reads CASSINDRVYGYTF. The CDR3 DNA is TGTGCCAGTAGTATAAATGACAGGGTCTATGGCTACACCTTC.

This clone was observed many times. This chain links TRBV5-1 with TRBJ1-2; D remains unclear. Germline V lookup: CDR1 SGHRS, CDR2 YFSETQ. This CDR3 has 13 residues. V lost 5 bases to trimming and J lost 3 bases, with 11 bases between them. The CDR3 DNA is TGCGCCAGCAGTCCGGACGGAGACTATGGCTACACCTTC. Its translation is CASSPDGDYGYTF.

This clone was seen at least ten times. CDR3 nucleotide sequence: TGCAGTGCTAGAGTTTTGGCGGGAGCGGATCCTTACGAGCAGTACTTC. It specifies CSARVLAGADPYEQYF. The rearrangement links TRBV20-1 to TRBJ2-7, with 7 bases aligning to TRBD2. The CDR3 is 16 amino acids. V lost 1 base to trimming and J lost 4 bases; unmatched junction nucleotides: 13. Germline CDR1 and CDR2: DFQATT and SNEGSKA (reference sequence).

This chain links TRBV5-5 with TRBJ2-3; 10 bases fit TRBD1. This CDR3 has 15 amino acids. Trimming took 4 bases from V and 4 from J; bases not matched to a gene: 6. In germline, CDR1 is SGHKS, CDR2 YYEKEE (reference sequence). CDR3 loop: CASSPGTGVPDTQYF. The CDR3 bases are TGTGCCAGCAGCCCCGGGACAGGGGTGCCAGATACGCAGTATTTT.

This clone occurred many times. The CDR3 protein is CASRAGTYGSSVQETQYF. In nucleotides, the CDR3 is TGTGCCAGCAGGGCCGGGACATACGGAAGTTCCGTCCAAGAGACCCAGTACTTC. The rearrangement links TRBV6-1 to TRBJ2-5; possible D gene TRBD1, 6 bases. Germline V CDR1 and CDR2: MNHNS, SASEGT. With 6 bases removed from V and 1 base from J, the gap between germline ends came to 24 bases. The CDR3 loop spans 18 amino acids.